This T cell receptor beta chain appears in the sequencing data of a study of PD-1 blockade in mismatch repair-deficient tumors. All patients were mismatch repair deficient, assessed by either PCR or immunohistochemistry. TCRs were sequenced from three patients responding to pembrolizumab. A remark on this clone: Its antigen remains unknown.

Data came from immunoSEQ multiplex PCR; TCRdb stores just in-frame clones and leaves some out. The sample records some 45,000 clones, approximately 80% being singletons. This CDR3 contains 15 residues. The germline gives CDR1 SGHTA, CDR2 FQGNSA. The V gene lost 5 bases and the J gene lost 6 bases, with 17 bases spanning the gap. General observations from the study: After pembrolizumab, tumor-resident clones rose rapidly, then generally contracted before radiologic responses.

The chain is built from TRBV7-2 and TRBJ2-1, with D perhaps TRBD2 (6 bases). The TCR sequence derives from an adult with mismatch repair-deficient cancer. The source was PBMCs, collected before pembrolizumab treatment. The CDR3 bases are TGTGCCAGCAGCCTAGGACTACGGCCGACCAATGAGCAGTTCTTC. It yields the protein CASSLGLRPTNEQFF.